A single sample gave rise to the 3 T cell receptor beta chains below, sequenced in a study of post-analysis software for immune sequencing data. Every TCR beta cDNA library bore unique molecular identifiers. Via MiXCR, TCRdb re-called the PCR reads, giving one row per CDR3 protein. The table records approximately 180,000 distinct CDR3 sequences, 25% to 35% of them present only once. Study outcomes and limitations: Comparison of patients with controls showed roughly five TRBV segments more frequent in patients, TRBV5-6, TRBV5-1 and TRBV20-1 among them.

The antigens of these receptors remain unknown. The specimen was blood. Receptors were obtained from a girl aged 10 to 17 with multiple sclerosis.

This clonotype was picked up many times. V usage is TRBV28 and J usage is TRBJ2-5, with D possibly matching TRBD1 (6 bases). Germline values: CDR1 MDHEN, CDR2 SYDVKM. The length of the CDR3 is 14 residues. The germline V and J ends were trimmed by 2 bases and 5 bases, with 12 bases remaining between them. CDR3 nucleotide sequence: TGTGCCAGCAGTTTAGCCTCCCAGGGGGAGACCCAGTACTTC. Translation gives CASSLASQGETQYF. The full variable domain, its missing parts supplied by reference TRBV28 and TRBJ2-5, is DVKVTQSSRYLVKRTGEKVFLECVQDMDHENMFWYRQDPGLGLRLIYFSYDVKMKEKGDIPEGYSVSREKKERFSLILESASTNQTSMYLCASSLASQGETQYFGPGTRLLVL.

This clonotype was detected a few times. CDR3 amino acids: CASSLQGQGAGETQYF. Written as DNA, the CDR3 is TGTGCCAGCAGCTTACAGGGACAGGGGGCGGGAGAGACCCAGTACTTC. This chain joins TRBV7-2 and TRBJ2-5, with 12 bases fitting TRBD1. This CDR3 comprises 16 residues. Germline V CDR1 and CDR2: SGHTA, FQGNSA. After removal of 2 bases from V and 4 bases from J, the junction contained 5 bases not matched to a gene.

Concerning this clonotype: One base away lies a much larger clone, so this may be a sequencing read error. The rearrangement links TRBV12-3 or TRBV12-4 to TRBJ2-1; 8 bases line up with TRBD2. The assigned J gene may be wrong: the sequence end matches TRBJ2-7 better. CDR3 size: 12 residues. As DNA, the CDR3 is TGTGCCAACTCCCCGGGGGGGAATGAGCAGTACTTC. Its protein is CANSPGGNEQYF.